This is a list of T cell receptor beta chains from one sample in a study of breast tumors, draining lymph nodes, adjacent tissues. TCRdb redid the calling of the multiplex PCR reads with MiXCR, one entry per CDR3 protein. The sample holds 15,000 to 20,000 distinct CDR3 sequences, 45% seen once. The sequenced sample consisted of tumor-adjacent breast tissue. Receptor source: a female donor with breast cancer. Some clones in this sample may be carry-over from other donors' samples. CDR3s include the opening cysteine and the closing phenylalanine or tryptophan. The order of the fields is V gene, clone size, CDR3 protein. Not every row has a clone size; where given, it reads once, few, many or a size class.

v_call: TRBV2
clone_size: -
cdr3_aa: CASSERQPSSGNTIYF

v_call: TRBV7-2
clone_size: medium-sized
cdr3_aa: CASSLDLAGGRETQYF

v_call: TRBV12-3/TRBV12-4
clone_size: medium-sized
cdr3_aa: CASSLETGGRNEQYF

v_call: TRBV6-5
clone_size: many
cdr3_aa: CASSYSLRNQETQYF

v_call: TRBV5-8
clone_size: once
cdr3_aa: CASTNLAGADLTYEQYF

v_call: TRBV6-4
clone_size: few
cdr3_aa: CASTFNRDGVYGYTF

v_call: TRBV9
clone_size: -
cdr3_aa: CASSVGIGSSGRDEQYF

v_call: TRBV11-3
clone_size: medium-sized
cdr3_aa: CASSLENRGPYEQYF

v_call: TRBV20-1
clone_size: -
cdr3_aa: CSASRETGRFGTQYF

v_call: TRBV20-1
clone_size: -
cdr3_aa: CSARRPTGASNEQFF

v_call: TRBV12-3/TRBV12-4
clone_size: medium-sized
cdr3_aa: CASSQQPSGIAETQYF

v_call: TRBV14
clone_size: many
cdr3_aa: CASSLLGAAPPYEQYF

v_call: TRBV2
clone_size: medium-sized
cdr3_aa: CASSGQVFSGNTIYF

v_call: TRBV7-2
clone_size: -
cdr3_aa: CASSLFPPGTGVPDTQYF

v_call: TRBV2
clone_size: -
cdr3_aa: CATLAADRGAGYTF

v_call: TRBV7-3
clone_size: -
cdr3_aa: CASSSLRAPAQETQYF

v_call: TRBV3-1
clone_size: -
cdr3_aa: CACRPIAGAYNEQFF

v_call: TRBV6-6
clone_size: -
cdr3_aa: CASSYTAGLAGDEQYF

v_call: TRBV18
clone_size: -
cdr3_aa: CASSGGGRSYNEQFF

v_call: TRBV2
clone_size: medium-sized
cdr3_aa: CASTGTEIYEQYF

v_call: TRBV7-8
clone_size: -
cdr3_aa: CASRRTGSNEKLFF

v_call: TRBV4-3
clone_size: many
cdr3_aa: CASSQATGTTAQYF

v_call: TRBV11-2
clone_size: once
cdr3_aa: CASSLDLGGKRYNEQFF

v_call: TRBV20-1
clone_size: -
cdr3_aa: CSASPGSGRQPQHF

v_call: TRBV5-1
clone_size: few
cdr3_aa: CASSLGTHYGYTF

v_call: TRBV28
clone_size: many
cdr3_aa: CASSLPGGRNEQFF

v_call: TRBV27
clone_size: many
cdr3_aa: CASSYPGQPQHF

v_call: TRBV5-8
clone_size: many
cdr3_aa: CASSLKYATQETQYF

v_call: TRBV5-1
clone_size: -
cdr3_aa: CASGFGGGSGSGEQFF

v_call: TRBV6-5
clone_size: -
cdr3_aa: CAVRQNYGYTF

v_call: TRBV18
clone_size: -
cdr3_aa: CASSPRQENGYTF

v_call: TRBV12-3/TRBV12-4
clone_size: -
cdr3_aa: CASGLAGVGEQYF

v_call: TRBV7-9
clone_size: medium-sized
cdr3_aa: CASVGAYEQFF

v_call: TRBV7-2
clone_size: many
cdr3_aa: CASSPGPSYEQYF

v_call: TRBV20-1
clone_size: few
cdr3_aa: CSAKELRDNGYTF

v_call: TRBV7-9
clone_size: medium-sized
cdr3_aa: CASSSNYGYTF

v_call: TRBV20-1
clone_size: medium-sized
cdr3_aa: CSASGSTDTQYF

v_call: TRBV4-1
clone_size: -
cdr3_aa: CASQEPDLTYEQYF

v_call: TRBV7-9
clone_size: -
cdr3_aa: CASSLGPDVGELFF

v_call: TRBV7-8
clone_size: many
cdr3_aa: CASSFLKQNSPLHF

v_call: TRBV27
clone_size: many
cdr3_aa: CASSFLNWGPQHF

v_call: TRBV6-2/TRBV6-3
clone_size: -
cdr3_aa: CASTDQSYEQYF

v_call: TRBV20-1
clone_size: medium-sized
cdr3_aa: CSARGVRGQETQYF

v_call: TRBV6-5
clone_size: many
cdr3_aa: CASSSVRRGGGDTQYF

v_call: TRBV6-5
clone_size: medium-sized
cdr3_aa: CASYQPDRGLGNTIYF

v_call: TRBV9
clone_size: once
cdr3_aa: CASSAPTSGGIENTQYF

v_call: TRBV29-1
clone_size: medium-sized
cdr3_aa: CSVRPGEETQYF

v_call: TRBV18
clone_size: -
cdr3_aa: CAGPPGVPNEKLFF

v_call: TRBV24-1
clone_size: -
cdr3_aa: CATSGSLDGQPQHF

v_call: TRBV2
clone_size: medium-sized
cdr3_aa: CASSLLESYEQYF

v_call: TRBV7-3
clone_size: -
cdr3_aa: CASSLTGLDFSGANVLTF

v_call: TRBV15
clone_size: -
cdr3_aa: CATSIRLGQGRDEQYF